This T cell receptor beta chain was obtained from a study of blood T cell repertoires in COVID-19. Study-level background: Symptom resolution, clearance, or two negative PCRs marked donors in Cohort 3 as recovered.

TCRdb's copy holds only in-frame clones and misses some; the assay was immunoSEQ multiplex PCR. In the table there are 330,000 or so clones, 80% to 90% of which are singletons. V shed 6 bases and J 6 bases; nucleotides not matched to a gene: 9. From germline, CDR1 is MNHEY and CDR2 SMNVEV (reference sequence). The CDR3 loop spans 16 amino acids. Cohort assignment relied on participant-reported clinical history. The J gene is TRBJ1-6, the V gene TRBV27, with 9 bases fitting TRBD1. This receptor was obtained from a middle-aged man in a cohort exposed to, infected with or recovered from COVID-19 (not recorded which). Sequencing used PBMCs or T cells enriched from blood (not recorded which). The chain's CDR3 is CASSQLQGALNSPLHF. The CDR3 region has the DNA TGTGCCAGCAGCCAACTACAGGGGGCCCTTAATTCACCCCTCCACTTT.